The 10 T cell receptor beta chains given below trace back to one sample, sequenced in a study of blood T cell repertoires in COVID-19. Generated by immunoSEQ multiplex PCR, the TCRdb table keeps only in-frame clones and is missing some. The table lists about 220,000 clones, 90% of them singletons. Sequenced: PBMCs or T cells enriched from blood (not recorded which). The receptor set was obtained from a man aged 30-40 years who had been exposed to COVID-19.

The V gene is TRBV27, the J gene TRBJ1-1; TRBD1 matches at 11 bases. CDR3 length: 15 residues. V lost 5 bases and J lost 0; bases outside the gene matches: 2. Germline V lookup: CDR1 MNHEY, CDR2 SMNVEV (reference sequence). CDR3 in amino acids: CASSGQGALNTEAFF. CDR3 nucleotide sequence: TGTGCCAGCAGTGGACAGGGGGCTTTGAACACTGAAGCTTTCTTT.

This rearrangement joins TRBV7-2 to TRBJ1-1; TRBD1 matches at 8 bases. CDR3 length: 16 amino acids. CDR1 and CDR2 from the germline V gene are SGHTA and FQGNSA. V lost 1 base and J lost 1; bases outside the gene matches: 5. CDR3: CASSLVSQGANTEAFF. The CDR3 coding sequence is TGTGCCAGCAGCTTAGTTTCGCAGGGGGCGAACACTGAAGCTTTCTTT.

V and J are TRBV29-1 and TRBJ1-2, with 10 bases matching TRBD1. CDR1 and CDR2 (germline): SQVTM, ANQGSEA. The CDR3 extends over 13 amino acids. V dropped 7 bases and J dropped 8; count of bases not matched to a gene: 10. The CDR3 DNA sequence: TGCAGCGCCAGACAGGGGGCGGGTGAAGGCTACACCTTC. It specifies CSARQGAGEGYTF.

This clone was detected once. The chain couples TRBV7-3 to TRBJ2-1; 9 positions agree with TRBD1. The CDR3 runs to 15 residues. V was pared by 3 bases and J by 6 bases, with 6 bases of the junction left unmatched. Per germline, CDR1 SGHTA and CDR2 FQGTGA. The CDR3 spells CASSFGTGKFNEQFF. DNA for the CDR3: TGTGCCAGCAGCTTCGGGACAGGGAAGTTCAATGAGCAGTTCTTC.

The rearrangement joins TRBV18 to TRBJ2-3, with 12 nucleotides matching TRBD1. V was clipped by 0 bases and J by 8 bases; unmatched bases: 12. The CDR3 loop spans 18 amino acids. Germline CDR1 and CDR2: KGHSH and LQKENI. The CDR3 nucleotides are TGTGCCAGCTCACCACCTAGCTACGGGACAGGGGGCTCCCGTACGCAGTATTTT. The encoded protein is CASSPPSYGTGGSRTQYF.

The rearrangement uses TRBV3-1 (or the pseudogene TRBV3-2) and TRBJ1-4; 8 bases match TRBD1. V shed 6 bases and J 8 bases; nucleotides not matched to a gene: 8. Per germline, CDR1 LGHDT and CDR2 YNNKEL (reference sequence). This CDR3 contains 14 residues. CDR3 loop: CASSLQGAGEKLFF. The DNA for the CDR3 is TGTGCCAGCAGTCTTCAGGGGGCAGGGGAAAAACTGTTTTTT.

This chain connects TRBV5-1 to TRBJ2-2; D ambiguous. This CDR3 has 12 residues. V was trimmed by 2 bases and J by 7 bases, leaving 6 bases between them. CDR1 and CDR2 (germline): SGHRS, YFSETQ. CDR3: CASSFFFGELFF. For the CDR3, the DNA is TGCGCCAGCAGCTTCTTTTTCGGGGAGCTGTTTTTT.

V is TRBV2 and J is TRBJ1-2; D is perhaps TRBD1 (6 bases). Trimming shortened V by 6 bases and J by 9 bases, and 23 bases separated the two germline ends. The CDR3 contains 15 residues. Germline V gene data show CDR1 as SNHLY and CDR2 as FYNNEI. CDR3 sequence (DNA): TGTGCCAGCAGCCCAGACTCCCTACAGGGCCCGAGCTACACCTTC. This codes for CASSPDSLQGPSYTF.

This clone was counted once. The rearrangement uses TRBV7-2 and TRBJ1-2, with 9 bases matching TRBD1. V was clipped by 8 bases and J by 6 bases; unmatched bases: 7. CDR3 length: 13 amino acids. Per the germline V gene, CDR1 is SGHTA and CDR2 is FQGNSA. In DNA form, the CDR3 reads TGTGCCAGCGCTACAGGGGGCGCGGATGGCTACACCTTC. Translation: CASATGGADGYTF.

The genes are TRBV19 and TRBJ1-1, with TRBD1 matching 8 bases. The V and J ends lost 4 bases and 1 base, in that order; junction bases with no gene match: 8. The CDR3 sequence is 16 residues long. Germline CDR1 and CDR2: LNHDA and SQIVND (reference sequence). The CDR3 region is CASSRQSGGANTEAFF. In nucleotides, the CDR3 is TGTGCCAGTAGTAGGCAATCAGGGGGCGCGAACACTGAAGCTTTCTTT.